Listed below are T cell receptor beta chains from one sample, sequenced in a study of blood T cell repertoires in COVID-19. Repertoires were generated with immunoSEQ multiplex PCR, while TCRdb's copy carries only in-frame clones and drops some. The table shows under 150,000 clones, with around 80% occurring only once. What was sequenced was peripheral blood. All receptors come from a man in his fifties or sixties with active or convalescent COVID-19. Both conserved end residues are part of each CDR3. Each record gives: J gene, D gene, V gene, clone size, CDR3 DNA, CDR3 protein. A D gene is named only where the DNA matches it firmly. Rows may omit the clone size; those that give it use once, few, many or a size class.

J gene: TRBJ1-5
D gene: .
V gene: TRBV11-3
clone size: .
CDR3 DNA: TGTGCCAGCAGCTTAGCTCCGAATCAGCCCCAGCATTTT
CDR3 protein: CASSLAPNQPQHF

J gene: TRBJ2-7
D gene: .
V gene: TRBV4-2
clone size: few
CDR3 DNA: TGTGCCAGCAGCCAAGATCAGGGCAGGGTAAACGAGCAGTACTTC
CDR3 protein: CASSQDQGRVNEQYF

J gene: TRBJ2-2
D gene: TRBD2
V gene: TRBV5-4
clone size: once
CDR3 DNA: TGTGCCAGCAGCGGTGGGCTAGCGGGAGGGCTGAACACCGGGGAGCTGTTTTTT
CDR3 protein: CASSGGLAGGLNTGELFF

J gene: TRBJ2-3
D gene: .
V gene: TRBV3-1/TRBV3-2
clone size: once
CDR3 DNA: TGTGCCAGCAGCCCCGAGGATACGCAGTATTTT
CDR3 protein: CASSPEDTQYF

J gene: TRBJ1-2
D gene: .
V gene: TRBV7-9
clone size: .
CDR3 DNA: TGTGCCAGCAGCCCCGAGGGCTATGGCTACACCTTC
CDR3 protein: CASSPEGYGYTF

J gene: TRBJ2-3
D gene: TRBD2
V gene: TRBV7-2
clone size: .
CDR3 DNA: TGTGCCAGCAGCTTGCCCACTAGCGGAACTAGCACAGATACGCAGTATTTT
CDR3 protein: CASSLPTSGTSTDTQYF

J gene: TRBJ2-3
D gene: TRBD2
V gene: TRBV25-1
clone size: .
CDR3 DNA: TGTGCCAGCAGCCTACCTAGCGGCGTCACAGATACGCAGTATTTT
CDR3 protein: CASSLPSGVTDTQYF

J gene: TRBJ2-1
D gene: .
V gene: TRBV6-4
clone size: once
CDR3 DNA: TGTGCCAGCAGTGCTGGACTGTACAATGAGCAGTTCTTC
CDR3 protein: CASSAGLYNEQFF

J gene: TRBJ2-2
D gene: .
V gene: TRBV20-1
clone size: .
CDR3 DNA: TGCAGTGCTAGTTCGGACTCCTACTTGGCTGGGGAGCTGTTTTTT
CDR3 protein: CSASSDSYLAGELFF

J gene: TRBJ2-7
D gene: .
V gene: TRBV10-3
clone size: .
CDR3 DNA: TGTGCCATCACCCCCCTCGGGAAGCACGAGCAGTACTTC
CDR3 protein: CAITPLGKHEQYF

J gene: TRBJ2-5
D gene: .
V gene: TRBV6-6
clone size: .
CDR3 DNA: TGTGCCAGCAGTTCGAGGGAGACCCAGTACTTC
CDR3 protein: CASSSRETQYF

J gene: TRBJ1-5
D gene: .
V gene: TRBV7-2
clone size: .
CDR3 DNA: TGTGCCAGCAGCACCGGTAGCAATCAGCCCCAGCATTTT
CDR3 protein: CASSTGSNQPQHF

J gene: TRBJ1-4
D gene: .
V gene: TRBV21-1
clone size: .
CDR3 DNA: TGTGCCAGGCCGGGGGACAGGGAGGGGGAAAAACTGTTTTTT
CDR3 protein: CARPGDREGEKLFF

J gene: TRBJ2-7
D gene: TRBD1
V gene: TRBV28
clone size: once
CDR3 DNA: TGTGCCAGCAGACCGCCTCACCGGGACAGGGGGCTATGGGAGCAGTACTTC
CDR3 protein: CASRPPHRDRGLWEQYF

J gene: TRBJ2-7
D gene: TRBD1
V gene: TRBV28
clone size: few
CDR3 DNA: TGTGCCAGCATTCCGGACAGGAGAGCCTACGAGCAGTACTTC
CDR3 protein: CASIPDRRAYEQYF

J gene: TRBJ2-7
D gene: TRBD2
V gene: TRBV14
clone size: .
CDR3 DNA: TGTGCCAGCAGCTCCCTCGGACTAGCGGGCACCTACGAGCAGTACTTC
CDR3 protein: CASSSLGLAGTYEQYF

J gene: TRBJ1-5
D gene: TRBD1
V gene: TRBV7-2
clone size: .
CDR3 DNA: TGTGCCAGCAGCTTCAGGGGGTTACGGAATCAGCCCCAGCATTTT
CDR3 protein: CASSFRGLRNQPQHF

J gene: TRBJ2-1
D gene: TRBD2
V gene: TRBV6-6
clone size: .
CDR3 DNA: TGTGCCAGCAGCCCGAGGACTAGCGGGACATACAATGAGCAGTTCTTC
CDR3 protein: CASSPRTSGTYNEQFF

J gene: TRBJ1-4
D gene: .
V gene: TRBV19
clone size: once
CDR3 DNA: TGTGCCAGTAGTATGTCTGGGGGCGGTGCAACTAATGAAAAACTGTTTTTT
CDR3 protein: CASSMSGGGATNEKLFF

J gene: TRBJ2-1
D gene: .
V gene: TRBV27
clone size: .
CDR3 DNA: TGTGCCAGCTCACCTATGTTTTCGTACAATGAGCAGTTCTTC
CDR3 protein: CASSPMFSYNEQFF

J gene: TRBJ1-5
D gene: .
V gene: TRBV6-2/TRBV6-3
clone size: .
CDR3 DNA: TGTGCCAGCAGTTACTCGATGGGCAGGGGAATTAATCAGCCCCAGCATTTT
CDR3 protein: CASSYSMGRGINQPQHF

J gene: TRBJ1-4
D gene: TRBD1
V gene: TRBV19
clone size: .
CDR3 DNA: TGTGCCACCAGGGGGCTTGGGGAAAAACTGTTTTTT
CDR3 protein: CATRGLGEKLFF

J gene: TRBJ1-5
D gene: .
V gene: TRBV19
clone size: few
CDR3 DNA: TGTGCCAGTAGTACGGTCGGCGGGACGGCTCTAGTCCAGCATTTT
CDR3 protein: CASSTVGGTALVQHF

J gene: TRBJ2-7
D gene: .
V gene: TRBV9
clone size: .
CDR3 DNA: TGTGCCAGCAGCGTATCCCCCTCCCCCTACGAGCAGTACTTC
CDR3 protein: CASSVSPSPYEQYF

J gene: TRBJ2-2
D gene: TRBD1
V gene: TRBV7-6
clone size: .
CDR3 DNA: TGTGCCAGCAGCCGAACCGGGACAGCGAACACCGGGGAGCTGTTTTTT
CDR3 protein: CASSRTGTANTGELFF

J gene: TRBJ1-1
D gene: TRBD1
V gene: TRBV5-1
clone size: .
CDR3 DNA: TGCGCCAGCAGCTTGGAGGGACAGGGGGCTGAAGCTTTCTTT
CDR3 protein: CASSLEGQGAEAFF

J gene: TRBJ1-2
D gene: TRBD1
V gene: TRBV5-4
clone size: .
CDR3 DNA: TGTGCCAGCAGCATGACAGGGTTCTATGGCTACACCTTC
CDR3 protein: CASSMTGFYGYTF

J gene: TRBJ2-7
D gene: .
V gene: TRBV11-2
clone size: .
CDR3 DNA: TGTGCCAGCAGCTTACAAAACTTCCAGGGCCGGTACGAGCAGTACTTC
CDR3 protein: CASSLQNFQGRYEQYF

J gene: TRBJ2-1
D gene: TRBD2
V gene: TRBV5-4
clone size: .
CDR3 DNA: TGTGCCAGCAGCTTGGTTGGGTACGGGGGAGGGCCGGGGGATGAGCAGTTCTTC
CDR3 protein: CASSLVGYGGGPGDEQFF

J gene: TRBJ2-1
D gene: .
V gene: TRBV27
clone size: .
CDR3 DNA: TGTGCCAGCAGTACCCGGGGGAATGAGCAGTTCTTC
CDR3 protein: CASSTRGNEQFF

J gene: TRBJ1-2
D gene: .
V gene: TRBV7-2
clone size: .
CDR3 DNA: TGTGCCAGCAGCTTTGGACAGAACTATGGCTACACCTTC
CDR3 protein: CASSFGQNYGYTF

J gene: TRBJ1-1
D gene: .
V gene: TRBV20-1
clone size: .
CDR3 DNA: TGCAGTGCTAGTCAGGGGCTGGACACTGAAGCTTTCTTT
CDR3 protein: CSASQGLDTEAFF

J gene: TRBJ2-2
D gene: .
V gene: TRBV18
clone size: .
CDR3 DNA: TGTGCCAGCTCACTTAGCCGGGACTCCACCGGGGAGCTGTTTTTT
CDR3 protein: CASSLSRDSTGELFF

J gene: TRBJ1-1
D gene: TRBD1
V gene: TRBV15
clone size: once
CDR3 DNA: TGTGCCACCAGCAGAGATTACCAGGGGGGTCCCGAAGCTTTCTTT
CDR3 protein: CATSRDYQGGPEAFF

J gene: TRBJ1-4
D gene: TRBD1
V gene: TRBV5-1
clone size: .
CDR3 DNA: TGCGCCAGCAGCCTACAGGGGGCGCCGGATGAAAAACTGTTTTTT
CDR3 protein: CASSLQGAPDEKLFF

J gene: TRBJ2-1
D gene: TRBD2
V gene: TRBV5-1
clone size: .
CDR3 DNA: TGCGCCAGCAGGGTCGGGCTAGCGGTTCCTCAAGCCTACAATGAGCAGTTCTTC
CDR3 protein: CASRVGLAVPQAYNEQFF

J gene: TRBJ1-2
D gene: TRBD1
V gene: TRBV7-8
clone size: .
CDR3 DNA: TGTGCCAGCACCAAGGACAGGGCCAGTGGCTACACCTTC
CDR3 protein: CASTKDRASGYTF

J gene: TRBJ2-7
D gene: .
V gene: TRBV7-9
clone size: .
CDR3 DNA: TGTGCCAGCAGCTCGCGAGGAGCGGGCCTAACCTACGAGCAGTACTTC
CDR3 protein: CASSSRGAGLTYEQYF

J gene: TRBJ1-1
D gene: .
V gene: TRBV28
clone size: once
CDR3 DNA: TGTGCCAGCAGATCCCAGGGTTACACTGAAGCTTTCTTT
CDR3 protein: CASRSQGYTEAFF

J gene: TRBJ2-1
D gene: .
V gene: TRBV5-1
clone size: .
CDR3 DNA: TGCGCCAGCAGCTTGATAGTTAGGGGAGGCGAGCAGTTCTTC
CDR3 protein: CASSLIVRGGEQFF

J gene: TRBJ2-7
D gene: .
V gene: TRBV6-1
clone size: once
CDR3 DNA: TGTGCCAGCAGTGAAAGTGACAGGTCCTCCTACGAGCAGTACTTC
CDR3 protein: CASSESDRSSYEQYF

J gene: TRBJ2-2
D gene: .
V gene: TRBV7-2
clone size: .
CDR3 DNA: TGTGCCAGCAGCTATAGCGAAGCCGCCGGGGAGCTGTTTTTT
CDR3 protein: CASSYSEAAGELFF

J gene: TRBJ1-2
D gene: TRBD1
V gene: TRBV4-1
clone size: many
CDR3 DNA: TGCGCCAGCAGACACCTTGGCAGGGGGCGCAACTATGGCTACACCTTC
CDR3 protein: CASRHLGRGRNYGYTF

J gene: TRBJ2-7
D gene: .
V gene: TRBV6-5
clone size: .
CDR3 DNA: TGTGCCAGCAGCAAGGGGGAACTGACACCCTACGAGCAGTACTTC
CDR3 protein: CASSKGELTPYEQYF

J gene: TRBJ1-1
D gene: .
V gene: TRBV6-5
clone size: .
CDR3 DNA: TGTGCCAGCTCGAGGGTGAACACTGAAGCTTTCTTT
CDR3 protein: CASSRVNTEAFF

J gene: TRBJ1-3
D gene: .
V gene: TRBV7-2
clone size: few
CDR3 DNA: TGTGCCAGCAGCTTACCGGGATTCTCTGGAAACACCATATATTTT
CDR3 protein: CASSLPGFSGNTIYF

J gene: TRBJ2-1
D gene: .
V gene: TRBV6-6
clone size: .
CDR3 DNA: TGTGCCAGCAGCCGCGACCCAACAGCTATCAATGAGCAGTTCTTC
CDR3 protein: CASSRDPTAINEQFF